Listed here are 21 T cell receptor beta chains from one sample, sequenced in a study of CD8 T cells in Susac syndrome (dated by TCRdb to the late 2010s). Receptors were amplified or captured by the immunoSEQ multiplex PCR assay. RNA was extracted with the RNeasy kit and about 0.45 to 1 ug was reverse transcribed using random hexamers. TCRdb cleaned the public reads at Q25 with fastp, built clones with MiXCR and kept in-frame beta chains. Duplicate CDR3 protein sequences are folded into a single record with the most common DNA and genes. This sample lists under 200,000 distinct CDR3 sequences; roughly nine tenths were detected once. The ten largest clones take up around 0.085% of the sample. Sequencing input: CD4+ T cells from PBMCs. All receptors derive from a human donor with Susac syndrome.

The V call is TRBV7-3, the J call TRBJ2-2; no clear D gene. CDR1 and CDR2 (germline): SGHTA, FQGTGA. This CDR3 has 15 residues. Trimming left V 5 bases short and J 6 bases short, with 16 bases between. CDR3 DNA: TGTGCCAGCAGCCCATCCTGGGGTTTTGCCGGGGAGCTGTTTTTT. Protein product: CASSPSWGFAGELFF. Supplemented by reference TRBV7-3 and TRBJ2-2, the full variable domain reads GAGVSQTPSNKVTEKGKYVELRCDPISGHTALYWYRQSLGQGPEFLIYFQGTGAADDSGLPNDRFFAVRPEGSVSTLKIQRTERGDSAVYLCASSPSWGFAGELFFGEGSRLTVL.

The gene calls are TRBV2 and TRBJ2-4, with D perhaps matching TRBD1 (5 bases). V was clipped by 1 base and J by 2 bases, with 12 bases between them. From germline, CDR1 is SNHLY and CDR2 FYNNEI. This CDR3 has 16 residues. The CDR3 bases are TGTGCCAGCAGTGAAGGGACATCCCGTTCCAAAAACATTCAGTACTTC. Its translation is CASSEGTSRSKNIQYF. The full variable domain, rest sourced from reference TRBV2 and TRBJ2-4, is EPEVTQTPSHQVTQMGQEVILRCVPISNHLYFYWYRQILGQKVEFLVSFYNNEISEKSEIFDDQFSVERPDGSNFTLKIRSTKLEDSAMYFCASSEGTSRSKNIQYFGAGTRLSVL.

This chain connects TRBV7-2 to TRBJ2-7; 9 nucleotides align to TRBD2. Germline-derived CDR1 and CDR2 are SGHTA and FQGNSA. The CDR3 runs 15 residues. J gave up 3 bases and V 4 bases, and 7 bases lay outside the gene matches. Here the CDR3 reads CASSSGGSGGYEQYF. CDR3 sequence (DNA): TGTGCCAGCAGCTCTGGGGGTAGCGGGGGCTACGAGCAGTACTTC.

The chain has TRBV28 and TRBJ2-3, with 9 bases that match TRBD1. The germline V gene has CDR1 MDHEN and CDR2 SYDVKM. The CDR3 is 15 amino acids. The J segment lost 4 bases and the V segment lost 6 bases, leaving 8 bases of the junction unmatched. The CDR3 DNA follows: TGTGCCAGCAGCCCCGGGACAGGGATCCCAGATACGCAGTATTTT. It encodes CASSPGTGIPDTQYF. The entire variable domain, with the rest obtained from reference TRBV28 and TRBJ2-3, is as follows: DVKVTQSSRYLVKRTGEKVFLECVQDMDHENMFWYRQDPGLGLRLIYFSYDVKMKEKGDIPEGYSVSREKKERFSLILESASTNQTSMYLCASSPGTGIPDTQYFGPGTRLTVL.

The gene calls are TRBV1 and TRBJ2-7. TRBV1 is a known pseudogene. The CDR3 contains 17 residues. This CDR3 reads CTSSQSFEQSASYEQYF. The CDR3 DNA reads TGCACCAGCAGCCAATCTTTTGAACAATCAGCCTCCTACGAGCAGTACTTC.

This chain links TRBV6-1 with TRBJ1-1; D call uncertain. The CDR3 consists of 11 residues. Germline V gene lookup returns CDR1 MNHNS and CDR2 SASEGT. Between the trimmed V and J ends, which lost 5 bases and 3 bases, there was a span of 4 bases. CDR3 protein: CASSSYTEAFF. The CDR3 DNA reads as TGTGCCAGCAGTTCGTACACTGAAGCTTTCTTT.

This chain's CDR3 is CASGNQDRDNQPQHF. The CDR3 nucleotides are TGTGCCAGCGGAAACCAGGACAGAGACAATCAGCCCCAGCATTTT. The V call is TRBV5-8, the J call TRBJ1-5, with a weak D call TRBD1 (6 bases). CDR1 is SGHTS and CDR2 is YDEGEE in the germline V gene. Trimming removed 7 bases from V and 3 bases from J, with 17 bases in between. CDR3 length: 15 residues. The full variable domain, completed using reference TRBV5-8 and TRBJ1-5, is EAGVTQSPTHLIKTRGQQATLRCSPISGHTSVYWYQQALGLGLQFLLWYDEGEERNRGNFPPRFSGRQFPNYSSELNVNALELEDSALYLCASGNQDRDNQPQHFGDGTRLSIL.

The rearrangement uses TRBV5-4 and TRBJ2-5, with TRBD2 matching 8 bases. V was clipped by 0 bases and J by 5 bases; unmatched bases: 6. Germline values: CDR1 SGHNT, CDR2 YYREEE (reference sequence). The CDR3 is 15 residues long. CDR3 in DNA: TGTGCCAGCAGCTTGGGACGGGGGGGGAGGGAGACCCAGTACTTC. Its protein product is CASSLGRGGRETQYF.

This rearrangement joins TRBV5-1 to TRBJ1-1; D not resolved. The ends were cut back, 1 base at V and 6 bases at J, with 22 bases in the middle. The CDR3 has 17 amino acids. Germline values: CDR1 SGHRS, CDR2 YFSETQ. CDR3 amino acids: CASSLQVGAGRVAEAFF. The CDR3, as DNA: TGCGCCAGCAGCTTGCAGGTAGGAGCCGGTAGGGTCGCTGAAGCTTTCTTT.

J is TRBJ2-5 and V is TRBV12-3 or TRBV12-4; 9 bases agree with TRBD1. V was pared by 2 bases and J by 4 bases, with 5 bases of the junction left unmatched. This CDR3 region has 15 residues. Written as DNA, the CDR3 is TGTGCCAGCAGTTTAAGCGGGACAGGGTCAGAGACCCAGTACTTC. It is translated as CASSLSGTGSETQYF.

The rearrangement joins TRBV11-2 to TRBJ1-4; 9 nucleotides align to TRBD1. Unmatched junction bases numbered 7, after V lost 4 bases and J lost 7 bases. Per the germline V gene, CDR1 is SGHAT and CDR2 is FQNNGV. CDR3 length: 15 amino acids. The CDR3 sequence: CASSSAQGAGEKLFF. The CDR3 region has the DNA TGTGCCAGCAGCTCAGCACAGGGGGCAGGTGAAAAACTGTTTTTT.

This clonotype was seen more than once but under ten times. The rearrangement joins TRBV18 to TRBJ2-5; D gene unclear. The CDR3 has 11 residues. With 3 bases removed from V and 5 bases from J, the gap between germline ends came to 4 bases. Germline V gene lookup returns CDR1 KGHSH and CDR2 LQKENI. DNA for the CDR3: TGTGCCAGCTCACCTCTTGAGACCCAGTACTTC. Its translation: CASSPLETQYF. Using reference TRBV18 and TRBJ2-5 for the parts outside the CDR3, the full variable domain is NAGVMQNPRHLVRRRGQEARLRCSPMKGHSHVYWYRQLPEEGLKFMVYLQKENIIDESGMPKERFSAEFPKEGPSILRIQQVVRGDSAAYFCASSPLETQYFGPGTRLLVL.

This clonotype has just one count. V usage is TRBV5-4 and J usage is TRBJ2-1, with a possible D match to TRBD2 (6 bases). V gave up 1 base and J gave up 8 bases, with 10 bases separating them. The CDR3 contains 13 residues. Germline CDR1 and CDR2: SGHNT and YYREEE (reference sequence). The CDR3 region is CASSLFGGYEQFF. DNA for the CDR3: TGTGCCAGCAGCTTGTTCGGGGGTTATGAGCAGTTCTTC.

This CDR3 reads CSATTRLEETQYF. The DNA of the CDR3 is TGCAGTGCTACAACGAGGTTGGAGGAGACCCAGTACTTC. The gene calls are TRBV20-1 and TRBJ2-5; D is unresolved. V was shortened by 4 bases and J by 5 bases, with 14 bases between the two germline ends. Germline V gene sequence: CDR1 DFQATT, CDR2 SNEGSKA (reference sequence). The CDR3 spans 13 residues.

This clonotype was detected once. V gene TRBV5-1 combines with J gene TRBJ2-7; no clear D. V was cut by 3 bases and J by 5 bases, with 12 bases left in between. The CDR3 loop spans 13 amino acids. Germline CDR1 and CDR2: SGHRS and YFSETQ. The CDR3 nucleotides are TGCGCCAGCAGCTCCGCCCGCACGGACGAGCAGTACTTC. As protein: CASSSARTDEQYF.

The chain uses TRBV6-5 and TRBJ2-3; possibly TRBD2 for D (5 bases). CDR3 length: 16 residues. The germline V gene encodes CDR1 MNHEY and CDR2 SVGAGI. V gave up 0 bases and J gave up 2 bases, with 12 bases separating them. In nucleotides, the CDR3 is TGTGCCAGCAGTTACTCGGCTAGCCTACTCACAGATACGCAGTATTTT. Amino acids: CASSYSASLLTDTQYF.

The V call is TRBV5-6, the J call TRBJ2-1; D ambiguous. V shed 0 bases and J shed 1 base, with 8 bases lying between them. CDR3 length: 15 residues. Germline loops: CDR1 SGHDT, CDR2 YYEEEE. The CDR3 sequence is CASSLGQWSYNEQFF. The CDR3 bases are TGTGCCAGCAGCTTGGGGCAGTGGTCCTACAATGAGCAGTTCTTC.

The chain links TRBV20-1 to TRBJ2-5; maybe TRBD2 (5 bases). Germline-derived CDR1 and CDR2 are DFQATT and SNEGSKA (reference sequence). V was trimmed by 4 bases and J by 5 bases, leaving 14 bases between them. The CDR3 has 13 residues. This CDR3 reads CSATGLTGETQYF. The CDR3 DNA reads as TGCAGTGCTACGGGCTTGACGGGGGAGACCCAGTACTTC.

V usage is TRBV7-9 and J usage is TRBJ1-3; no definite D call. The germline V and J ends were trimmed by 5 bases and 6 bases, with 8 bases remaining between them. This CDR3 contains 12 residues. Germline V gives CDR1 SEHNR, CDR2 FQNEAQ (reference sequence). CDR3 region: CASSPLQNTIYF. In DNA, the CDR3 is TGTGCCAGCAGCCCATTACAAAACACCATATATTTT.

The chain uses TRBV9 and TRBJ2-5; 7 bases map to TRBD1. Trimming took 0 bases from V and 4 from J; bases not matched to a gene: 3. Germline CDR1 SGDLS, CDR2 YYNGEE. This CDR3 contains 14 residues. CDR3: CASSVVWTGETQYF. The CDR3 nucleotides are TGTGCCAGCAGCGTAGTTTGGACAGGAGAGACCCAGTACTTC.

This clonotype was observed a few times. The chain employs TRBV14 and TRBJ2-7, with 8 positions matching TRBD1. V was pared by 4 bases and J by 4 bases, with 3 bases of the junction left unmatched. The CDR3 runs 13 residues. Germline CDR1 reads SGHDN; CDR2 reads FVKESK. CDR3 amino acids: CASSPRGQYEQYF. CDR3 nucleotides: TGTGCCAGCAGCCCCAGGGGGCAGTACGAGCAGTACTTC.